These 11 T cell receptor beta chains share one sample of origin, sequenced in a study of STAT3 mutations in large granular lymphocyte leukemia. Broader study findings: Every T-LGLL patient had at least one immunodominant TCRbeta clonotype.

Assay used: immunoSEQ multiplex PCR; TCRdb lists only in-frame clones, some missing. The repertoire holds roughly 1,700 clones, with 55% to 70% as singletons. Their antigens remain unidentified. The specimen was peripheral blood mononuclear cells. The origin of the receptors is a woman between 70 and 85 years old with T-cell large granular lymphocyte leukemia. Some clones in this sample may be carry-over from other donors' samples.

This sequence joins TRBV18 and TRBJ1-1; D may be TRBD1 (5 bases). Germline assignment: CDR1 KGHSH and CDR2 LQKENI. The CDR3 contains 16 residues. V was shortened by 3 bases and J by 3 bases, with 17 bases between the two germline ends. The chain's CDR3 is CASSPIWGVLDTEAFF. The CDR3, as DNA: TGTGCCAGCTCACCGATATGGGGGGTATTGGACACTGAAGCTTTCTTT. The full variable domain, in which reference TRBV18 and TRBJ1-1 provide the parts outside the CDR3, is NAGVMQNPRHLVRRRGQEARLRCSPMKGHSHVYWYRQLPEEGLKFMVYLQKENIIDESGMPKERFSAEFPKEGPSILRIQQVVRGDSAAYFCASSPIWGVLDTEAFFGQGTRLTVV.

In DNA form, the CDR3 reads TGCAGCGTTGTCTTAGGAGGGACAGGGGGCTTCGGGGAAAAACTGTTTTTT. Translated, it gives CSVVLGGTGGFGEKLFF. The chain combines TRBV29-1 with TRBJ1-4; TRBD1 matches at 12 bases. The CDR3 is 17 residues long. Losses at the gene ends were 4 bases for V and 8 bases for J; bases not matched to a gene: 14. Germline CDR1 is SQVTM and CDR2 is ANQGSEA.

This clone has more than one count but fewer than ten. V and J are TRBV30 and TRBJ1-2, with 7 bases that match TRBD1. The CDR3 is made up of 14 amino acids. The J segment lost 7 bases and the V segment lost 0 bases, leaving 8 bases of the junction unmatched. Germline lookup yields CDR1 GTSNPN and CDR2 SVGIG (reference sequence). CDR3 nucleotide sequence: TGTGCCTGGAGTGTCCGCAGGGGGGTTCCTGGCTACACCTTC. This codes for CAWSVRRGVPGYTF.

V usage is TRBV18 and J usage is TRBJ1-2, with a possible D match to TRBD1 (6 bases). This CDR3 contains 16 residues. Germline V gene lookup returns CDR1 KGHSH and CDR2 LQKENI. Trimming shortened V by 1 base and J by 5 bases, and 17 bases separated the two germline ends. CDR3 sequence (DNA): TGTGCCAGCTCACCACTAGGGTCAGGGGTAGAATATGGCTACACCTTC. Its translation is CASSPLGSGVEYGYTF. The variable domain in full, with the rest retrieved from reference TRBV18 and TRBJ1-2, is NAGVMQNPRHLVRRRGQEARLRCSPMKGHSHVYWYRQLPEEGLKFMVYLQKENIIDESGMPKERFSAEFPKEGPSILRIQQVVRGDSAAYFCASSPLGSGVEYGYTFGSGTRLTVV.

The chain is built from TRBV27 and TRBJ1-5, with TRBD1 identical over 7 bases. Per germline, CDR1 MNHEY and CDR2 SMNVEV (reference sequence). This CDR3 spans 14 amino acids. V gave up 7 bases and J gave up 3 bases; unmatched junction bases: 6. CDR3 loop: CASKTTGTNQPQHF. The CDR3 region has the DNA TGTGCCAGCAAAACGACAGGGACCAATCAGCCCCAGCATTTT.

This sequence joins TRBV5-1 and TRBJ2-3, with TRBD2 as a possible D gene (6 bases). V dropped 0 bases and J dropped 5 bases, with 7 bases sitting between them. CDR3 length: 13 amino acids. Germline CDR1 reads SGHRS; CDR2 reads YFSETQ. This CDR3 reads CASSLEGGDTQYF. For the CDR3, the DNA is TGCGCCAGCAGCTTGGAGGGAGGAGATACGCAGTATTTT.

The V and J genes are TRBV18 and TRBJ2-5, with D perhaps TRBD1 (5 bases). In germline, CDR1 is KGHSH, CDR2 LQKENI. Deletions cut 2 bases from V and 4 bases from J, with 8 bases between. The CDR3 is made up of 13 amino acids. This CDR3 is CASSPGRVETQYF. CDR3 coding DNA: TGTGCCAGCTCACCAGGCAGGGTAGAGACCCAGTACTTC.

The CDR3 sequence is CASSLDVAGELFF. In DNA, the CDR3 is TGCGCCAGCAGCTTGGATGTAGCGGGGGAGCTGTTTTTT. The rearrangement joins TRBV5-1 to TRBJ2-2, with D possibly being TRBD2 (5 bases). CDR1 is SGHRS and CDR2 is YFSETQ in the germline V gene. There are 13 residues in the CDR3. Trimming took 0 bases from V and 8 from J, leaving 8 bases between them.

The CDR3 loop reads CAWTTGLAVSWLETQYF. CDR3 bases: TGTGCCTGGACCACGGGACTAGCGGTCTCTTGGTTAGAGACCCAGTACTTC. The chain has TRBV30 and TRBJ2-5; the match to TRBD2 covers 11 bases. The CDR3 totals 17 residues. The junction had 14 bases not matched to a gene; V was cut back by 4 bases and J by 4 bases. Germline-derived CDR1 and CDR2 are GTSNPN and SVGIG (reference sequence).

The chain recombines TRBV6-6 with TRBJ1-1; TRBD1 matches at 8 bases. The junction had 4 bases not matched to a gene; V was cut back by 3 bases and J by 1 base. Germline V gives CDR1 MNHNY, CDR2 SVGAGI (reference sequence). There are 15 residues in the CDR3. The CDR3 DNA reads TGTGCCAGCAGTTATCGAGGACAGGGGAACACTGAAGCTTTCTTT. Protein: CASSYRGQGNTEAFF.

This chain links TRBV19 with TRBJ2-3; D remains unclear. Trimming removed 3 bases at V and 10 bases at J, with 17 bases between. Germline V gene lookup returns CDR1 LNHDA and CDR2 SQIVND (reference sequence). The CDR3 extends over 14 amino acids. The CDR3 loop reads CASSMKQGLGAQYF. Written as DNA, the CDR3 is TGTGCCAGTAGTATGAAACAAGGGTTAGGCGCGCAGTATTTT.